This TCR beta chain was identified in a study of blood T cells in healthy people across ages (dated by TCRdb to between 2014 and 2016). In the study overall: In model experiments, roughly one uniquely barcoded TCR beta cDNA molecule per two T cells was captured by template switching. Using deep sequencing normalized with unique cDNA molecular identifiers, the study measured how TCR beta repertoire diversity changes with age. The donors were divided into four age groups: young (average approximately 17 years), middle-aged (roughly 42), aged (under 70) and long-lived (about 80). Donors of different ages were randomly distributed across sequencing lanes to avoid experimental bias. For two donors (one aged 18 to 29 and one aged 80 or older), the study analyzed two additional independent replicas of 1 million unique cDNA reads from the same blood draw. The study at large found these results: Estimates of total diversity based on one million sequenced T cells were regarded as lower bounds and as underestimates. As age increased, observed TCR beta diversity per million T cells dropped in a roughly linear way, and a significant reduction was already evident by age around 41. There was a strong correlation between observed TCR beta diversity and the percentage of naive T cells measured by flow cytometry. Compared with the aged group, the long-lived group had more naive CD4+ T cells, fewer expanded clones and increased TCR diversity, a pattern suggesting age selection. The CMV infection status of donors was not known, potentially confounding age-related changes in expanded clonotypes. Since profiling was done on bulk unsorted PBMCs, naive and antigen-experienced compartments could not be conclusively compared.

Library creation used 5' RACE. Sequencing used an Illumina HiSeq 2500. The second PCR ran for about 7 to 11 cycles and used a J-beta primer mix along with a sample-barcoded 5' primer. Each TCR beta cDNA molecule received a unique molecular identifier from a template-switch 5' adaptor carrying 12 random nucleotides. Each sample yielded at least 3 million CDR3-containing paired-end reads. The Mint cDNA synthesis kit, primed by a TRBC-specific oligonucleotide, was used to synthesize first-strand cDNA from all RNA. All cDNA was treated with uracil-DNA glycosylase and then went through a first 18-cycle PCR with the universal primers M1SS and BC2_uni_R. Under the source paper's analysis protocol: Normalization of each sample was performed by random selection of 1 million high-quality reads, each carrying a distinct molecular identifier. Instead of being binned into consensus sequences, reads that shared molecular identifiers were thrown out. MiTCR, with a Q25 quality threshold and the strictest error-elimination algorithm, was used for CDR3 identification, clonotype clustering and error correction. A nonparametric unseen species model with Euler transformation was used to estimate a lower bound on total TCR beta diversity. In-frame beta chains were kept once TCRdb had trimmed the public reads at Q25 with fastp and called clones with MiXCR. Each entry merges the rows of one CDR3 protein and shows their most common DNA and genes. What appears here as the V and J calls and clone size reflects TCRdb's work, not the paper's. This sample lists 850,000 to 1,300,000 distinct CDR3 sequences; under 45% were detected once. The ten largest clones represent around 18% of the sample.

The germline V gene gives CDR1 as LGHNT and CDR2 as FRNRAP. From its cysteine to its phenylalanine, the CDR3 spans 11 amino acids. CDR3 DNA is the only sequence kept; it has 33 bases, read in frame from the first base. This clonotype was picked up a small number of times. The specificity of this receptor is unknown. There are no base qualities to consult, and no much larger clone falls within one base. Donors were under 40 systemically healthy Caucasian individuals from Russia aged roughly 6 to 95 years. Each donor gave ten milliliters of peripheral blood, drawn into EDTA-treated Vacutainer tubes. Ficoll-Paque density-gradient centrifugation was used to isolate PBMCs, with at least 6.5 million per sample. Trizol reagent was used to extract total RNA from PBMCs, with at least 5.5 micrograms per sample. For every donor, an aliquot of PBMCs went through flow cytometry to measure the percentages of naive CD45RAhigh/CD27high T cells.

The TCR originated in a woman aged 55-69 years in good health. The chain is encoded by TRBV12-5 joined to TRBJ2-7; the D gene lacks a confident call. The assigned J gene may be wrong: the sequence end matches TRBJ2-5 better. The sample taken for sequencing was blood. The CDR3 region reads CASGLGGTQYF. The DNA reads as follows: TGTGCTAGTGGTTTAGGTGGGACCCAGTACTTC.